The next 11 T cell receptor beta chains were all read from a single sample in a study of blood T cell repertoires in COVID-19. TCRdb's table, derived via immunoSEQ multiplex PCR, lists solely in-frame clones and lacks some. The sample holds a few hundred thousand clones, 86% seen once. Source material: peripheral blood. The receptors come from a woman aged 25 to 45 with active or convalescent COVID-19.

In regard to this clone: A much larger clone sits a single nucleotide away, making a read error possible. V is TRBV6-5 and J is TRBJ2-3, with D possibly being TRBD2 (5 bases). The CDR3 is 14 residues long. V was pared by 2 bases and J by 0 bases, with 6 bases between. Looked up from germline, CDR1 is MNHEY and CDR2 is SVGAGI. CDR3 residues: CASSYGSSTDTQYF. Here the CDR3 DNA reads TGTGCCAGCAGTTACGGGAGTAGCACAGATACGCAGTATTTT.

The rearrangement joins TRBV5-4 to TRBJ2-5, with TRBD2 matching 12 bases. V lost 1 base and J lost 5; bases outside the gene matches: 12. CDR1 is SGHNT and CDR2 is YYREEE in the germline V gene (reference sequence). The CDR3 spans 18 residues. In DNA, the CDR3 is TGTGCCAGCAGCTTGCCCTCACTAGCGGGGGGCCCCCCGGAGACCCAGTACTTC. Its protein product is CASSLPSLAGGPPETQYF.

This rearrangement joins TRBV5-1 to TRBJ2-3, with a tentative D call TRBD2 (5 bases). Germline CDR1 reads SGHRS; CDR2 reads YFSETQ. V lost 3 bases and J lost 0, with 11 bases in between. The CDR3 loop spans 15 amino acids. CDR3 DNA sequence: TGCGCCAGCAGCTCCAGCGGACCGAGCACAGATACGCAGTATTTT. It is translated as CASSSSGPSTDTQYF.

This clone has a handful of counts. The chain recombines TRBV30 with TRBJ2-3; TRBD2 aligns across 12 bases. CDR1 is GTSNPN and CDR2 is SVGIG in the germline V gene (reference sequence). This CDR3 is 17 amino acids long. The trim removed 1 base at V and 2 bases at J, leaving 7 bases unmatched. CDR3 bases: TGTGCCTGGAGTGCTAGCGGGGGGGGCTCCCCCACAGATACGCAGTATTTT. The encoded protein is CAWSASGGGSPTDTQYF.

Comments on this clone: One end of the junction does not line up with germline, which may come from a read error. V and J are TRBV3-1 (or the pseudogene TRBV3-2) and TRBJ2-3, with 8 bases aligning to TRBD2. Looked up from germline, CDR1 is LGHDT and CDR2 is YNNKEL (reference sequence). This CDR3 comprises 16 residues. This CDR3 is CASSRPGGRGTDTQYF. The CDR3, as DNA: TGTGCCAGCAGCCGGCCGGGGGGGCGGGGCACGGATACGCAGTATTTT.

The chain has TRBV5-1 and TRBJ2-3; TRBD1 might be the D (5 bases). The CDR3 is 14 residues long. CDR1 and CDR2 from the germline V gene are SGHRS and YFSETQ. V lost 3 bases to trimming and J lost 6 bases, with 14 bases between them. The CDR3: CASSSQAWGDTQYF. DNA of the CDR3: TGCGCCAGCAGCTCCCAGGCCTGGGGCGATACGCAGTATTTT.

Concerning this clone: Mismatch with germline at one junction end may stem from a read error. The J gene is TRBJ1-1, the V gene TRBV6-1; 7 nucleotides match TRBD1. The germline gives CDR1 MNHNS, CDR2 SASEGT. The CDR3 is 17 amino acids. CDR3 sequence (DNA): TGTGCCAGCAGCGAAGAACAGGGGTTCGGGTTGGGCACTGAAGCTTTCTTT. As protein: CASSEEQGFGLGTEAFF.

The chain combines TRBV18 with TRBJ1-1, with D unresolved. Germline-derived CDR1 and CDR2 are KGHSH and LQKENI. Trimming took 1 base from V and 0 from J, leaving 6 bases between them. The CDR3 contains 14 residues. CDR3 loop: CASSPQSMNTEAFF. As DNA, the CDR3 is TGTGCCAGCTCACCACAGAGTATGAACACTGAAGCTTTCTTT.

The V gene is TRBV28, the J gene TRBJ2-5, with 10 bases aligning to TRBD1. V lost 6 bases and J lost 5; bases outside the gene matches: 12. The V gene's germline CDR1 is MDHEN and CDR2 SYDVKM. CDR3 length: 16 residues. Here the CDR3 DNA reads TGTGCCAGCAGCGGGGGACAGGGGATTATTGGGGAGACCCAGTACTTC. This gives the protein CASSGGQGIIGETQYF.

This rearrangement joins TRBV4-1 to TRBJ2-3, with D possibly being TRBD2 (5 bases). Trimming pared 3 bases from V and 7 bases from J, leaving 14 bases between. This CDR3 region has 14 residues. Germline V gene data show CDR1 as MGHRA and CDR2 as YSYEKL. CDR3 loop: CASSQAPTRNTQYF. Written as DNA, the CDR3 is TGCGCCAGCAGCCAGGCTCCTACTAGGAATACGCAGTATTTT.

The chain recombines TRBV4-3 with TRBJ1-3; 8 bases match TRBD1. Germline V CDR1 and CDR2: LGHNA, YSLEER. The CDR3 extends over 17 amino acids. Trimming at V came to 1 base and at J to 3 bases, leaving 8 bases not matched to a gene. DNA for the CDR3: TGCGCCAGCAGCCAAGGGGGATTCGGACAGGGTGGAAACACCATATATTTT. It codes for CASSQGGFGQGGNTIYF.